Listed below are T cell receptor beta chains from one sample, sequenced in a study of blood T cells in healthy people across ages. TCRdb reanalysed the 5' RACE reads using MiXCR and keeps one entry per CDR3 protein. This table holds roughly 1.5 million distinct CDR3 sequences, 35% to 45% found once. The sequenced sample was blood. The receptors were gathered from a woman aged 18 to 35 in good health. Each CDR3 is given with its conserved first and last residue.

V: TRBV20-1; J: TRBJ1-1; CDR3: CSAREGPPNTEAFF
V: TRBV4-1; J: TRBJ1-4; CDR3: CASSRGQGGFGNKKLFF
V: TRBV12-3/TRBV12-4; J: TRBJ2-5; CDR3: CASRGRTNEQYF
V: TRBV27; J: TRBJ1-2; CDR3: CASSSTFPGIPYGYTF
V: TRBV7-2; J: TRBJ1-6; CDR3: CASSLFPGTPVPLHF
V: TRBV20-1; J: TRBJ1-4; CDR3: CSARDFGKLFF
V: TRBV20-1; J: TRBJ2-1; CDR3: CSARGTRYNNEQFF
V: TRBV10-3; J: NA; CDR3: CAIRTSGRGCNEQYF
V: TRBV3-1; J: TRBJ2-7; CDR3: CPSSQNSGTYYEQYF
V: TRBV28; J: TRBJ1-2; CDR3: CASSVAARTYGYTF
V: TRBV4-3; J: TRBJ1-3; CDR3: CASSQDWDSNSGNTIYF
V: TRBV20-1; J: TRBJ1-1; CDR3: CSARGFFDGEAFF
V: TRBV15; J: TRBJ2-1; CDR3: CATLEPRTSPESNEQFF
V: TRBV6-5; J: NA; CDR3: CASSQTNQETQYF
V: TRBV20-1; J: TRBJ2-7; CDR3: CSALDSYEQYF
V: TRBV20-1; J: NA; CDR3: CSARADYEQYF
V: TRBV29-1; J: TRBJ2-3; CDR3: CSVEWASGTDTQYF
V: TRBV7-9; J: TRBJ1-2; CDR3: CASSSHRSNYGYTF
V: TRBV12-3/TRBV12-4; J: TRBJ2-7; CDR3: CASNLAGVSNEQYF
V: TRBV10-3; J: TRBJ1-1; CDR3: CAISQGMNTEAFF
V: TRBV4-3; J: TRBJ1-5; CDR3: CASSQDLDSLYQHF
V: TRBV5-1; J: TRBJ2-7; CDR3: CASSLDSSSYNEQYF
V: TRBV6-5; J: TRBJ2-3; CDR3: CASSYSGPFGGTDTQYF
V: TRBV9; J: TRBJ2-7; CDR3: CASSPRIAGLYEQYF
V: TRBV6-5; J: TRBJ2-1; CDR3: CASSDLLAGAEQFF
V: TRBV12-3/TRBV12-4; J: TRBJ1-6; CDR3: CASSKTGDSPLHF
V: TRBV29-1; J: TRBJ1-2; CDR3: CSVEKAYGYTF
V: TRBV5-5; J: TRBJ1-2; CDR3: CASSLEVSVAYGYTF
V: TRBV3-1; J: TRBJ2-5; CDR3: CASSQDLAKANEQYF
V: TRBV20-1; J: TRBJ2-2; CDR3: CSAKREPDTGELFF
V: TRBV10-3; J: TRBJ2-6; CDR3: CAISQGWGANVLTF
V: TRBV27; J: TRBJ2-1; CDR3: CASSSLGGRYDEQFF
V: TRBV13; J: NA; CDR3: CASTLSSGYEQYF
V: TRBV7-2; J: TRBJ2-7; CDR3: CASSPRGGRTYEQYF
V: TRBV27; J: TRBJ2-6; CDR3: CATRGLNQGFGANVLTF
V: TRBV5-6; J: TRBJ2-1; CDR3: CASSNRASYNEQFF
V: TRBV5-8; J: TRBJ2-7; CDR3: CASSIIGQGGDEQYF
V: TRBV20-1; J: TRBJ2-5; CDR3: CSAKDPGLAGAMWETQYF
V: TRBV19; J: TRBJ2-6; CDR3: CASSIGGPALSGANVLTF
V: TRBV12-5; J: TRBJ2-7; CDR3: CASGLGVYEQYF